The present T cell receptor (beta chain) was sequenced within a study of T-cell reconstitution after alpha-beta-depleted transplantation in children. Study-wide findings and caveats: At day 60, the high TCRbeta diversity found in some patients originated from recipient T cells and thymic progenitors that had survived. Approximately two months post-transplant, alpha-beta T cells reportedly originated from several hundred expanded graft clones. By one year post-transplant, T-cell counts and diversity largely arose from T cells that were newly produced.

The CDR3 sequence is 15 residues long. Germline CDR1 and CDR2: LGHDT and YNNKEL (reference sequence). Trimming removed 1 base at V and 0 bases at J, with 7 bases between. TCRbeta library construction was performed incorporating unique molecular identifiers. A single record per CDR3 protein comes from TCRdb applying MiXCR to the PCR reads. The sample comprises approximately 270,000 distinct CDR3 sequences, roughly a quarter of which are singletons, and 4% to 6% rests with the top ten. In this sample, this clonotype turned up many times. Its antigen is as yet unknown. The TCR originated in a female patient aged 2-9 years who had a stem cell transplant for congenital amegakaryocytic thrombocytopenia, so the T cells may come from the graft donor. The chain employs TRBV3-1 and TRBJ2-1, with D hard to call. The source was PBMCs, mostly from graft donor cells, collected 360 days after TCRalphabeta/CD19-depleted stem cell transplant. The CDR3 is CASSQGSDSYNEQFF. CDR3 in DNA: TGTGCCAGCAGCCAAGGAAGCGACTCCTACAATGAGCAGTTCTTC.